This T cell receptor (beta chain) was profiled in a study of CD8+ T cells in alopecia areata. Study context: Grafts of skin from C3H/HeJ donors aged roughly 6-12 months with spontaneous alopecia went to female C3H/HeJ mice aged roughly 7-11 weeks.

The CDR3 extends over 11 amino acids. CDR1 is SGHSA and CDR2 is FRNQAP in the germline V gene. This clone was seen many times. What it binds is unknown. Gene names follow the mouse nomenclature. The read ends 4 residues shy of where the CDR3 ends; the end is completed using the germline J gene. Study-wide results and limits: Clonality exceeded that of normal scalp in lesional scalp, most notably in alopecia totalis/universalis. Scalp data also include sequences from resident alphabeta T cells of normal skin.

Sorting used CD4, CD8alpha, NKG2D, NKG2ACE and other markers on pooled cutaneous lymph node cells. cDNA reverse transcribed from extracted RNA served as the sequencing template. Profiling relied on immunoSEQ multiplex PCR, and the TCRdb table lists in-frame clones only, not all of them. The sample contains roughly 2,000 clones, none of them singletons. The chain joins TRBV16 to TRBJ1-2, with D perhaps matching TRBD1 (5 bases). This receptor was obtained from a C3H/HeJ mouse with alopecia areata. For this strain, the MHC haplotype corresponds to H2-k. Material: CD8+ T cells sorted from a lymph node. This chain's CDR3 is CASSWGGDYTF. The DNA read from the CDR3 is TGTGCAAGCTCCTGGGGGGGC.